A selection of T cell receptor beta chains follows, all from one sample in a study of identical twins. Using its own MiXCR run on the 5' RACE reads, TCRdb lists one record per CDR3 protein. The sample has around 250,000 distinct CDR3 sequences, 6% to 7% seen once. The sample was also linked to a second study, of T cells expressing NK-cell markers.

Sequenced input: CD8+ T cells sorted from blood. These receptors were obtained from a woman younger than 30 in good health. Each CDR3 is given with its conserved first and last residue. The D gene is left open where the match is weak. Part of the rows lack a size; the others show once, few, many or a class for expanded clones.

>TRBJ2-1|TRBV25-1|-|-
TGTGCCAGCGGCCCTGGTATTAGGGGCACTGAGCAGTTCTTC
CASGPGIRGTEQFF
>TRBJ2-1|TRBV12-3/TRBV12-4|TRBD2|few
TGTGCCACCCTGGGGGGGAGCCCCGAACGGCGGAATGAGCAGTTCTTC
CATLGGSPERRNEQFF
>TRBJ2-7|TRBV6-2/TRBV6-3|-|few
TGTGCCAGCAGTTCCCCGGACAGCGGGTCCGAGCAGTACTTC
CASSSPDSGSEQYF
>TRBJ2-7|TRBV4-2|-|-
TGTGCCAGCAGCCAAGACGTGCCTCCGAGCTCCTACGAGCAGTACTTC
CASSQDVPPSSYEQYF
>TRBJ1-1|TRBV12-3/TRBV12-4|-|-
TGTGCCAGCAGTTGGGGAACCCCTGGAGGGACTGAAGCTTTCTTT
CASSWGTPGGTEAFF
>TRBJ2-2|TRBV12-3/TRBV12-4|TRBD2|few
TGTGCCAGCACCATAGGACTAGCGGGACGCACCGGGGAGCTGTTTTTT
CASTIGLAGRTGELFF
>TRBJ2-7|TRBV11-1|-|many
TGTGCCAGCAGCCCCGGACGGGGTCATTACGAGCAGTACTTC
CASSPGRGHYEQYF
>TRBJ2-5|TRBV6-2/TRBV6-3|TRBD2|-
TGTGCCAGCAGTTACTCGACACTAGCGGGAGGAGAGACCCAGTACTTC
CASSYSTLAGGETQYF
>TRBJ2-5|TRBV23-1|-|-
TGCGCCAGCAGTCCCAGGAAAGAGACCCAGTACTTC
CASSPRKETQYF
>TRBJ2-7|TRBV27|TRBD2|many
TGTGCCACCTCTAGCGGCGGTTACGAGCAGTACTTC
CATSSGGYEQYF
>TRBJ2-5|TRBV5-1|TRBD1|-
TGCGCCAGCAGCTTGCAGGACAGGCGCGAAGAGACCCAGTACTTC
CASSLQDRREETQYF
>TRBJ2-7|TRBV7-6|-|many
TGTGCCAGCAGCTTAGCCGACAGGTCCTACGAGCAGTACTTC
CASSLADRSYEQYF
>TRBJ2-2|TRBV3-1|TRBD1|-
TGTGCCAGCAGCCCTAATTGGGACAGGGGTCACAGCGGGGAGCTGTTTTTT
CASSPNWDRGHSGELFF
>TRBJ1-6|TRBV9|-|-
TGTGCCAGCAGCCACTCGAGGAGCTCCTATAATTCACCCCTCCACTTT
CASSHSRSSYNSPLHF
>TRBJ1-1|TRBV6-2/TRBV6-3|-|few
TGTGCCAGCAGTTACTGGAGTGGGGGGAACACTGAAGCTTTCTTT
CASSYWSGGNTEAFF
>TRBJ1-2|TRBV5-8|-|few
TGTGCCAGCAGCTTTGACAAACGGGGCTATGGCTACACCTTC
CASSFDKRGYGYTF
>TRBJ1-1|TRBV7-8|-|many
TGTGCCAGCAGCATCCGGGACTATCCCCCCGAAGCTTTCTTT
CASSIRDYPPEAFF
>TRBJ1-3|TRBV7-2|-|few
TGTGCCAGCAGCTTCAATACTGGAAACACCATATATTTT
CASSFNTGNTIYF
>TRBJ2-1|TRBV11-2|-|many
TGTGCCAGCAGCTTAGGACAGTCTTCCTACAATGAGCAGTTCTTC
CASSLGQSSYNEQFF
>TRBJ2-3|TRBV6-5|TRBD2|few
TGTGCCAGCAGTTCCCCCGGACTAGCGGGGACTAGCACAGATACGCAGTATTTT
CASSSPGLAGTSTDTQYF
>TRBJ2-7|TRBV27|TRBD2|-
TGTGCCAGCAGTTCCTTACTAGCGGGAGGGTACGAGCAGTACTTC
CASSSLLAGGYEQYF
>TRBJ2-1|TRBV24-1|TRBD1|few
TGTGCCACCAGTGATCGGGACAGGGGCTACAATGAGCAGTTCTTC
CATSDRDRGYNEQFF
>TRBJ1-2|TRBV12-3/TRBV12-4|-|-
TGTGCCAGCAGTTTAGGTACGATAGGGACCCCGTTGGGCTACACCTTC
CASSLGTIGTPLGYTF
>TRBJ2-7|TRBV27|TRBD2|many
TGTGCCAGCAGTCCCCGAGCGGGAACCTACGAGCAGTACTTC
CASSPRAGTYEQYF
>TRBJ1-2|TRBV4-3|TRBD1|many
TGCGCCAGCAGCCAAGATCTGACAGGGAACTATGGCTACACCTTC
CASSQDLTGNYGYTF
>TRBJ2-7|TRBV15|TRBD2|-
TGTGCCACCAGCCATATTAAATTTCAGCGGGAGAATGGGGAGCAGTACTTC
CATSHIKFQRENGEQYF
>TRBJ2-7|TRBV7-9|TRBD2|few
TGTGCCAGCACCCAATCCCCAGCTAGCGGAGGCGAGCAGTACTTC
CASTQSPASGGEQYF
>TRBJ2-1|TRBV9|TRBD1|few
TGTGCCAGCAGCGTAGTTGGACAGGGATACAATGAGCAGTTCTTC
CASSVVGQGYNEQFF
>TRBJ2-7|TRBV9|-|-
TGTGCCAGCAACTCCGAGGGGAACCCCTCCTACGAGCAGTACTTC
CASNSEGNPSYEQYF
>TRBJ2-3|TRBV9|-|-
TGTGCCAGCAGCGTAGCTGCTAGCGCCCCTAGCACAGATACGCAGTATTTT
CASSVAASAPSTDTQYF
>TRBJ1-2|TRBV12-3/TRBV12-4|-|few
TGTGCCAGCAGTTTAGGTTTAGGGAATGGCTACACCTTC
CASSLGLGNGYTF
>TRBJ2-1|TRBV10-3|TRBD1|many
TGTGCCATCAGCCGGACAGGGGCGGGATACAATGAGCAGTTCTTC
CAISRTGAGYNEQFF